This entry concerns a single TCR beta chain. Its antigen is as yet unknown. There are 16 residues in the CDR3. The trim removed 0 bases at V and 2 bases at J, leaving 3 bases unmatched. In germline, CDR1 is WNHNN, CDR2 SYGVQD (reference sequence). These data originate in a study of T cells in localized non-small cell lung cancer. Findings and limits, study-wide: The appearance of a median roughly 58 of the top 100 tumor clones was seen in adjacent lung. Owing to sequencing of a solitary tumor region, heterogeneity cannot be discounted.

The protocol was immunoSEQ multiplex PCR, while the TCRdb copy is restricted to in-frame clones and leaves out a portion. The table lists 4,000 or so clones, more than 25% of them singletons. The V call is TRBV10-1, the J call TRBJ2-3; 9 bases are shared with TRBD1. The sample here was lung tumor tissue, taken before any cancer treatment. The clonotype comes from a male donor at least 60 years old with stage III lung adenocarcinoma. As DNA, the CDR3 is TGCGCCAGCAGTGAGTCACGGACAGGGGTCACAGATACGCAGTATTTT. This translates into CASSESRTGVTDTQYF.